Listed below are T cell receptor beta chains from one sample, sequenced in a study of monozygotic twins with inflammatory bowel disease. With the 5' RACE reads reprocessed, TCRdb shows one record per CDR3 protein and no DNA. Its clone listing holds fewer than 550,000 distinct CDR3 sequences. Sequencing used blood. These TCRs come from a human donor with ulcerative colitis or Crohn's disease, or a healthy co-twin of an affected twin (not recorded which). CDR3s include the opening cysteine and the closing phenylalanine or tryptophan. Each record gives: V gene, J gene, CDR3 protein.

TRBV3-1,TRBJ1-4,CASSQIRDRANEKLFF
TRBV20-1,TRBJ1-4,CSASPGTSNEKLFF
TRBV20-1,TRBJ2-3,CSAVGNTDTQYF
TRBV11-2,TRBJ2-2,CASSLSGVTGELFF
TRBV2,TRBJ2-1,CASIGLAGSYNEQFF
TRBV7-9,TRBJ2-5,CASSSPRVGETQYF
TRBV9,TRBJ1-2,CASSVATDTGYTF
TRBV4-3,TRBJ1-5,CASSQVHRDHQPQHF
TRBV2,TRBJ1-1,CASRKDWANTEAFF
TRBV13,TRBJ2-7,CASTLKLTGASEQYF
TRBV5-1,TRBJ2-7,CASSLSSLPSYEQYF
TRBV5-1,TRBJ2-1,CASSLGQGRVNEQFF
TRBV20-1,TRBJ2-7,CTPRRGTSGRYEQYF
TRBV20-1,TRBJ1-6,CSARTGSYNSPLHF
TRBV2,TRBJ2-5,CASTARLAGSMAQYF
TRBV20-1,TRBJ1-2,CSASAQGLGYGYTF
TRBV6-5,TRBJ2-1,CASSFPDRKEQFF
TRBV5-1,TRBJ2-1,CASRIHSTRGNEQFF
TRBV30,TRBJ1-6,CAWDRADSPLHF
TRBV6-5,TRBJ1-4,CASSYHVGTATNEKLFF
TRBV7-8,TRBJ2-6,CASSSRRRGQVDSGANVLTF
TRBV19,TRBJ2-1,CASSMNNEQFF
TRBV12-3/TRBV12-4,TRBJ1-1,CASSPPGGYTEAFF
TRBV20-1,TRBJ2-1,CSARDSKRPPPKVKQFF
TRBV10-3,TRBJ2-7,CAITGTSGAEQYF
TRBV4-3,TRBJ2-7,CASSQVIAGGDEQYF
TRBV28,TRBJ1-5,CASSLQGNHQPQHF
TRBV7-6,TRBJ1-1,CASRGTGLEAFF
TRBV5-1,TRBJ2-5,CASSSHGTQQETQYF
TRBV5-8,TRBJ1-1,CASSAGGPTEAFF
TRBV7-9,TRBJ2-3,CASRTGVNTDTQYF
TRBV7-3,TRBJ2-1,CASSPGVTGRISEQFF
TRBV27,TRBJ1-1,CASSLRPLRGAGNTEAFF
TRBV7-6,TRBJ1-6,CASSSHYRSSYNSPLHF
TRBV7-9,TRBJ1-1,CASSLGTGETEAFF
TRBV6-1,TRBJ1-1,CASTPPPAGDTEAFF
TRBV7-6,TRBJ2-1,CASSLGALQGAINEQFF
TRBV6-5,TRBJ1-2,CASRSGRYGYTF
TRBV5-4,TRBJ2-7,CASSPLFGSSYEQYF
TRBV12-3/TRBV12-4,TRBJ2-3,CASSFPPTDTQYF
TRBV7-2,TRBJ1-1,CASSLRFGGVTEAFF
TRBV20-1,TRBJ2-5,CSAGGERLAGLYQYF
TRBV20-1,TRBJ1-1,CSARGTESFKNTEAFF
TRBV11-2,TRBJ2-1,CASSSFNEQFF
TRBV7-9,TRBJ2-2,CASSPGLAGVVAGELFF
TRBV3-1,TRBJ2-2,CASSQGRGGELFF
TRBV4-2,TRBJ2-2,CASSQDYSGELFF
TRBV9,TRBJ2-1,CASSVGASGGYNEQFF
TRBV2,TRBJ1-2,CASSYRGGPGGYTF
TRBV3-1,TRBJ2-5,CASSHGKETQYF
TRBV20-1,TRBJ1-3,CSARANRGSGNTIYF
TRBV11-1,TRBJ2-3,CASSFMRGGLDTQYF
TRBV20-1,TRBJ1-1,CSASAMGGNTGAFF
TRBV5-1,TRBJ2-3,CASQKGASTDTQYF
TRBV29-1,TRBJ1-2,CSVDDRASTGSGRYGYTF
TRBV9,TRBJ1-1,CASSVEGHPTEAFF
TRBV29-1,TRBJ2-7,CSVDSGAEQYF
TRBV5-1,TRBJ1-1,CASSHGTAMNTEAFF
TRBV15,TRBJ1-5,CATSRDETGRSNQPQHF
TRBV20-1,TRBJ2-5,CSATTDTETQYF